This T cell receptor (beta chain) was identified in a study of cytomegalovirus exposure and HLA in healthy donors. Study-level findings and limits: The Asian-associated ancestry cluster reportedly had fewer N-insertions than the approximately 630-donor mean in a later analysis.

In the case of this clone: The antigen remains unidentified.

Primers included in the PCR were 60 Vbeta and 13 Jbeta primers. The assay was immunoSEQ multiplex PCR, and TCRdb's table has in-frame clones only and misses some. Among fewer than 150,000 clones listed, roughly three quarters were seen once. The CDR3 is made up of 11 amino acids. V lost 3 bases to trimming and J lost 4 bases, with 3 bases between them. Germline-derived CDR1 and CDR2 are WSHSY and SAAADI. The sequencing sample was made of PBMCs. The clonotype originates from a young man in good health and CMV-seronegative. The chain has TRBV10-2 and TRBJ1-2; D call uncertain. Here the CDR3 reads CASSDGYGYTF. CDR3 coding DNA: TGCGCCAGCAGTGACGGCTATGGCTACACCTTC.